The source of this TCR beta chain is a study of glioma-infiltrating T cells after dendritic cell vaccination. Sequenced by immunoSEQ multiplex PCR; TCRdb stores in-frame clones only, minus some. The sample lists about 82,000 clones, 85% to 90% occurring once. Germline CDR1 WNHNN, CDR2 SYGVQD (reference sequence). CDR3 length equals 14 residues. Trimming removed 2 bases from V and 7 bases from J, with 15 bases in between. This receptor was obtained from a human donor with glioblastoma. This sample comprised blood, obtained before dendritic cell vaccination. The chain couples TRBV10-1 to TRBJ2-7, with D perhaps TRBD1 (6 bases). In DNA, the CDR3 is TGCGCCAGCAGTGAGACGACAGGATCTCGGGAGCAGTACTTC. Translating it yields CASSETTGSREQYF.